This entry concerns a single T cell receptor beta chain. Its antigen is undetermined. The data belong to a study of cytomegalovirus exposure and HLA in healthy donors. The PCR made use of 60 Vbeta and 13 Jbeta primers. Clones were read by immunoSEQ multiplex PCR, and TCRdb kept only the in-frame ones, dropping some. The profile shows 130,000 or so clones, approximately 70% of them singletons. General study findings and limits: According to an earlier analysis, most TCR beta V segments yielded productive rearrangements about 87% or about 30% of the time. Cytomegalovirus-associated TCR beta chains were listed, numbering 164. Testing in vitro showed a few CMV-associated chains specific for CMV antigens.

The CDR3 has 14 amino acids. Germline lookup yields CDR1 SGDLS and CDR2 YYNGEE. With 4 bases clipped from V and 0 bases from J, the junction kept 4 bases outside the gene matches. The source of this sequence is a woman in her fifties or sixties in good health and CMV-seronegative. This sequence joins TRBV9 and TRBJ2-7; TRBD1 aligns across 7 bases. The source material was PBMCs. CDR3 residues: CASSPPGGSYEQYF. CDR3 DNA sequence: TGTGCCAGCAGCCCCCCAGGGGGCTCCTACGAGCAGTACTTC.